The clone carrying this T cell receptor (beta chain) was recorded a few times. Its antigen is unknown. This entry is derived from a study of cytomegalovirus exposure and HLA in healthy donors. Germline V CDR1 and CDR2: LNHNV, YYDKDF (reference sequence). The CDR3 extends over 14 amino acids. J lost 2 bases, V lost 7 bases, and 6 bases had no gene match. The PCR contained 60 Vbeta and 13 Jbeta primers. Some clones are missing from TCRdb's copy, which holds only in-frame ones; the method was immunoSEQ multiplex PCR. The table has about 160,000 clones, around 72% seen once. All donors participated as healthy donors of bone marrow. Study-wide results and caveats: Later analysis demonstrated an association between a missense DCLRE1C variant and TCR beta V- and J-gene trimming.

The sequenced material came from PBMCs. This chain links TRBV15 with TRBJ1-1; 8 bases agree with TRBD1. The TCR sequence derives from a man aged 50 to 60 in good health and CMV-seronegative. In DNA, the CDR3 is TGTGCCACCACCCTAGACAGGGGCAACACTGAAGCTTTCTTT. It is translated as CATTLDRGNTEAFF.